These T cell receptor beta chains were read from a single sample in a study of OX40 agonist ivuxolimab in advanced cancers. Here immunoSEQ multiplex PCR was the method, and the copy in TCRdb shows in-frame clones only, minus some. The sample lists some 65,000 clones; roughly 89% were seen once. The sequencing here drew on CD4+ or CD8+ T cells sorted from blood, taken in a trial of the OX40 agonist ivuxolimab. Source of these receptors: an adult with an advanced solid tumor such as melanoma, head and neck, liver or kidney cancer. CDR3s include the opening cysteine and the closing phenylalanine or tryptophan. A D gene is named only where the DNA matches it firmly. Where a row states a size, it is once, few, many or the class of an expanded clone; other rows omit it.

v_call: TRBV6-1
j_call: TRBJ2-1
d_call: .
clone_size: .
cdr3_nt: TGTGCCAGCAGTGCGGGACGGACCAATGAGCAGTTCTTC
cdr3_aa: CASSAGRTNEQFF

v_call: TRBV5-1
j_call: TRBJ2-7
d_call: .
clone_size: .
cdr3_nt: TGCGCCAGCAGCTTGGATGGTAGCGTAACCTACGAGCAGTACTTC
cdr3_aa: CASSLDGSVTYEQYF

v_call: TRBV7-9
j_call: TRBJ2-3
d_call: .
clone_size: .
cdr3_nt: TGTGCCAGCAGCTTAGGGCCGGGGGCTGTGGATACGCAGTATTTT
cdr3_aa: CASSLGPGAVDTQYF

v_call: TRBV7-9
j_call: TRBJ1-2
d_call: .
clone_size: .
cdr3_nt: TGTGCCAGCAGCTTATTAGGCCAAGGGGACTATGGCTACACCTTC
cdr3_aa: CASSLLGQGDYGYTF

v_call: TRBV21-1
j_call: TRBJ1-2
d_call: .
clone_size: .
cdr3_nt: TGTGCCAGCGCAGCGCGAAGGAGATATGGCTACACCTTC
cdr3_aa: CASAARRRYGYTF

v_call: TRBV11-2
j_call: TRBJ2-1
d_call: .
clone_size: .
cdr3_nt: TGTGCCAGCAGCTCCTACGATGAGCAGTTCTTC
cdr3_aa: CASSSYDEQFF

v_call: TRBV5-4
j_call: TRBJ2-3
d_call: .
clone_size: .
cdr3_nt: TGTGCCAGCAGCTCAGGGGTAGATACGCAGTATTTT
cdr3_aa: CASSSGVDTQYF

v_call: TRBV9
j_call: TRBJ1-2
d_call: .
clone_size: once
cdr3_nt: TGTGCCAGCAGGGAACAGGGAGGCTATGGCTACACCTTC
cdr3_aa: CASREQGGYGYTF

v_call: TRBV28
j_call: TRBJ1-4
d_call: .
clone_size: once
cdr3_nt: TGTGCCAGCAGGTTATGGGTGAACGGAGCTAATGAAAAACTGTTTTTT
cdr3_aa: CASRLWVNGANEKLFF

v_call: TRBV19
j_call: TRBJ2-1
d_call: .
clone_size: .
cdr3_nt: TGTGCCAGTAGGACCTCGTTCGGGGACAATGAGCAGTTCTTC
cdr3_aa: CASRTSFGDNEQFF

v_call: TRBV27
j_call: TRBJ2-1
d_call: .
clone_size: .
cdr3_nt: TGTGCCAGCAGTCTAGCGCATAGCTACAATGAGCAGTTCTTC
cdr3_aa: CASSLAHSYNEQFF

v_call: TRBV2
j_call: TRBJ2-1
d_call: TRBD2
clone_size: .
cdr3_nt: TGTGCCAGCAGTGAGGAACTTCAAACTAGCGGGAGGGCCTATGAGCAGTTCTTC
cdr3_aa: CASSEELQTSGRAYEQFF

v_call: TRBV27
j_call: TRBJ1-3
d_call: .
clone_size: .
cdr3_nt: TGTGCCAGCAGTTTAGGTCCCTCTGGAAACACCATATATTTT
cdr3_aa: CASSLGPSGNTIYF

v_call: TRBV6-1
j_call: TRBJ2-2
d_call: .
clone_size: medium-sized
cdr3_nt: TGTGCCAGCAGCGTAGCCGGGGAGCTGTTTTTT
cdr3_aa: CASSVAGELFF

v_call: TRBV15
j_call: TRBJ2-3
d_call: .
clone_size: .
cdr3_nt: TGTGCCACCAGCAGAGCAGGGGCAGATACGCAGTATTTT
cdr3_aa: CATSRAGADTQYF

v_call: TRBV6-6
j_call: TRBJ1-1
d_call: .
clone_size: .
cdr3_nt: TGTGCCAGCGGTTCGACGGAGACTGAAGCTTTCTTT
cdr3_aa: CASGSTETEAFF

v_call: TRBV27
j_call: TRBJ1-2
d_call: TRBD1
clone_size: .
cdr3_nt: TGTGCCAGCAGTTTAGGGACAGGGGGAGGTGGCTACACCTTC
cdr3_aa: CASSLGTGGGGYTF

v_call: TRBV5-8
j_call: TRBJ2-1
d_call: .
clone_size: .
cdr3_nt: TGTGCCAGCAGTTACAGGAGCTCCTACAATGAGCAGTTCTTC
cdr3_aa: CASSYRSSYNEQFF

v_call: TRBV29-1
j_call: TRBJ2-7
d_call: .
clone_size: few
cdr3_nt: TGCAGCGTTGAAGATCTGGGGGGCGAGCAGTACTTC
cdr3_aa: CSVEDLGGEQYF

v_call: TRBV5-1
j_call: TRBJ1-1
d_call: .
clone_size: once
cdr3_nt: TGCGCCAGCAGCTTCACAGGGATGACGAACACTGAAGCTTTCTTT
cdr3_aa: CASSFTGMTNTEAFF

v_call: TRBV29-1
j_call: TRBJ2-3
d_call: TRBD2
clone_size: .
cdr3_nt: TGCAGCTTAGTCCCGGGACTAGCGGGGGGGGTCACAGATACGCAGTATTTT
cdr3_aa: CSLVPGLAGGVTDTQYF

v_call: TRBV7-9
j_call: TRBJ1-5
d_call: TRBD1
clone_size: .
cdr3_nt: TGTGCCAGCAGCCCTGGGACAGGTAACGTTTTTCAGCCCCAGCATTTT
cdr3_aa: CASSPGTGNVFQPQHF